This T cell receptor beta chain was identified in a study of T cell responses to AZD1222 COVID-19 vaccine. This CDR3 is built from 14 residues. V was clipped by 9 bases and J by 5 bases, with 19 bases between them. CDR1 and CDR2 from the germline V gene are MDHEN and SYDVKM. The protocol was immunoSEQ multiplex PCR, while the TCRdb copy is restricted to in-frame clones and leaves out a portion. The sample lists some 99,000 clones, roughly 86% occurring once. The J gene is TRBJ1-1, the V gene TRBV28; D not certain. The specimen comprised peripheral blood, sampled on day 0 of MenACWY control vaccination. The receptor's source is an adult in good health. The CDR3 here is CASHTVGGRTEAFF. The CDR3 coding sequence is TGTGCCAGTCACACGGTCGGCGGACGGACTGAAGCTTTCTTT. The full variable domain, its missing parts supplied by reference TRBV28 and TRBJ1-1, is DVKVTQSSRYLVKRTGEKVFLECVQDMDHENMFWYRQDPGLGLRLIYFSYDVKMKEKGDIPEGYSVSREKKERFSLILESASTNQTSMYLCASHTVGGRTEAFFGQGTRLTVV.